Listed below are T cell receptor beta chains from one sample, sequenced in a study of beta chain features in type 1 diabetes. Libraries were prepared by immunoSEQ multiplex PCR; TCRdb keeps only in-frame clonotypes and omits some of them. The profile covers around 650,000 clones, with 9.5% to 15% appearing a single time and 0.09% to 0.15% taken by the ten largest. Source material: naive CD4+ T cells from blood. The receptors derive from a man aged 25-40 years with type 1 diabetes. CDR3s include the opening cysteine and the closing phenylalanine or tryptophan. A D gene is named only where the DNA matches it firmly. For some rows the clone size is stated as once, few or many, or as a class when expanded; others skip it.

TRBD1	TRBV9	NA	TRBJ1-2	CASSRGGSGYTF	TGTGCCAGCAGCCGAGGGGGCTCTGGCTACACCTTC
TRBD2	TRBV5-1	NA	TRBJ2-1	CASSLDRRGSSYNEQFF	TGCGCCAGCAGCTTGGACCGTCGCGGGAGCTCCTACAATGAGCAGTTCTTC
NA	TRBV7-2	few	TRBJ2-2	CASRPGTTGELFF	TGTGCCAGCAGGCCTGGGACCACCGGGGAGCTGTTTTTT
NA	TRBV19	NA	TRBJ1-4	CASRGSSTNEKLFF	TGTGCCAGTAGAGGTAGCTCAACTAATGAAAAACTGTTTTTT
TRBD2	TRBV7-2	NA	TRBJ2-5	CASSLSLAGEYF	TGTGCCAGCAGCTTAAGCCTAGCGGGGGAGTACTTC
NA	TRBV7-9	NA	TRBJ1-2	CASSPIETGANYGYTF	TGTGCCAGCAGCCCGATTGAGACAGGAGCTAACTATGGCTACACCTTC
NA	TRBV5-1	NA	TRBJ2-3	CASSLALPTDTQYF	TGCGCCAGCAGCTTGGCACTACCTACAGATACGCAGTATTTT
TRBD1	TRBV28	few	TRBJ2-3	CASRLGQASTDTQYF	TGTGCCAGCAGACTGGGACAGGCGAGCACAGATACGCAGTATTTT
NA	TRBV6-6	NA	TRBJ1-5	CASSRGWDSNQPQHF	TGTGCCAGCAGTCGAGGGTGGGACAGCAATCAGCCCCAGCATTTT
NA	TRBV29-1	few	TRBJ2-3	CSAGGAISTDTQYF	TGCAGCGCTGGCGGCGCGATTAGCACAGATACGCAGTATTTT
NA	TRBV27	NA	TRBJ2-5	CASRNRLETQYF	TGTGCCAGCAGAAACAGGCTCGAGACCCAGTACTTC
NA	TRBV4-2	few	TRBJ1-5	CASSQEPLRQPQHF	TGTGCCAGCAGCCAAGAGCCCCTGAGACAGCCCCAGCATTTT